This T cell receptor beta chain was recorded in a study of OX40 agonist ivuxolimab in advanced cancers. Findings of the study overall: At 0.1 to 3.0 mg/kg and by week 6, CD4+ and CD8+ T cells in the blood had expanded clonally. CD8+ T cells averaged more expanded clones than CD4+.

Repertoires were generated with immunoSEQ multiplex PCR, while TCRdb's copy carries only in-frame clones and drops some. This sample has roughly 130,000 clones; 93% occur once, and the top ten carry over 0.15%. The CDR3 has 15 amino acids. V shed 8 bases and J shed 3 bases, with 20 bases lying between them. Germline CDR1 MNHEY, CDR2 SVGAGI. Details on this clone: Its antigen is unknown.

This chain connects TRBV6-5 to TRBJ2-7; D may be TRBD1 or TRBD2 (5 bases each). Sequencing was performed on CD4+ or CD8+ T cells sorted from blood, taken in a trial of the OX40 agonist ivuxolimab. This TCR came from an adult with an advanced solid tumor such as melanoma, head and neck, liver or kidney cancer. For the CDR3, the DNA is TGTGCCAGCCGACTCGGGGTCCCGGGGCACTACGAGCAGTACTTC. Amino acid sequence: CASRLGVPGHYEQYF.